The 26 T cell receptor beta chains listed next were all sequenced from one sample in a study of PD-L1 blockade in urothelial cancer. Clones were read by immunoSEQ multiplex PCR, and TCRdb kept only the in-frame ones, dropping some. The sample consists of approximately 26,000 clones, 80% to 90% of them appearing once. Sequenced here: PBMCs, sampled around atezolizumab (anti-PD-L1) treatment. These receptors were obtained from a man aged 55 to 70 with urothelial cancer.

This sequence joins TRBV19 and TRBJ1-1; 7 bases agree with TRBD1. The CDR3 has 17 residues. V lost 5 bases and J lost 5; bases outside the gene matches: 17. The germline gives CDR1 LNHDA, CDR2 SQIVND (reference sequence). DNA of the CDR3: TGTGCCAGTAGTGTAATTATATCGGACAGGAGGGGTACTGAAGCTTTCTTT. It encodes CASSVIISDRRGTEAFF.

CDR3 in amino acids: CASSRTFGANVLTF. In DNA, the CDR3 is TGTGCCAGCAGCCGGACATTTGGGGCCAACGTCCTGACTTTC. The chain links TRBV2 to TRBJ2-6, with D possibly matching TRBD1 (5 bases). V was trimmed by 6 bases and J by 3 bases, leaving 9 bases between them. The CDR3 runs 14 residues. Germline V gene sequence: CDR1 SNHLY, CDR2 FYNNEI. The full variable domain, completed using reference TRBV2 and TRBJ2-6, is EPEVTQTPSHQVTQMGQEVILRCVPISNHLYFYWYRQILGQKVEFLVSFYNNEISEKSEIFDDQFSVERPDGSNFTLKIRSTKLEDSAMYFCASSRTFGANVLTFGAGSRLTVL.

This clone was seen more than once but under ten times. The chain has TRBV5-1 and TRBJ1-2, with a possible D match to TRBD1 (6 bases). The V gene's germline CDR1 is SGHRS and CDR2 YFSETQ. The CDR3 sequence is 14 residues long. Trimming took off 3 bases at V and 1 base at J, with 10 bases between the two ends. CDR3 in DNA: TGCGCCAGCAGCTCGACAGGTGATAACTATGGCTACACCTTC. Encoded protein: CASSSTGDNYGYTF.

V and J are TRBV30 and TRBJ2-1, with TRBD1 matching over 8 bases. CDR3 length equals 16 residues. Germline V gives CDR1 GTSNPN, CDR2 SVGIG (reference sequence). V trimming: 6 bases; J trimming: 6 bases; junction bases outside the gene matches: 16. CDR3 in amino acids: CACIFREQGGRNEQFF. CDR3 nucleotide sequence: TGTGCCTGTATTTTCCGGGAACAGGGGGGACGCAATGAGCAGTTCTTC.

This clone was recorded once. V gene TRBV5-6 combines with J gene TRBJ2-3; D possibly corresponds to TRBD1 (6 bases). Germline CDR1 SGHDT, CDR2 YYEEEE. V was clipped by 4 bases and J by 2 bases, with 17 bases between them. CDR3 length equals 16 residues. This CDR3 reads CASSPWTAPFTDTQYF. CDR3 nucleotides: TGTGCCAGCAGCCCCTGGACAGCCCCGTTCACAGATACGCAGTATTTT. The whole variable domain, remainder taken from reference TRBV5-6 and TRBJ2-3, is DAGVTQSPTHLIKTRGQQVTLRCSPKSGHDTVSWYQQALGQGPQFIFQYYEEEERQRGNFPDRFSGHQFPNYSSELNVNALLLGDSALYLCASSPWTAPFTDTQYFGPGTRLTVL.

This clone appeared once. The chain's CDR3 is CASSQDRGQGNSPLHF. The CDR3 coding sequence is TGTGCCAGCAGCCAGGACAGGGGGCAGGGTAATTCACCCCTCCACTTT. The chain uses TRBV4-2 and TRBJ1-6; TRBD1 aligns across 11 bases. Germline V gene lookup returns CDR1 LGHNA and CDR2 YNFKEQ. The CDR3 length is 16 residues. The V segment lost 3 bases and the J segment 6 bases; nucleotides outside the gene matches: 4.

This chain joins TRBV5-6 and TRBJ2-3; 9 nucleotides agree with TRBD2. J was trimmed by 3 bases and V by 2 bases; bases with no gene match: 7. The CDR3 extends over 16 amino acids. Germline CDR1 is SGHDT and CDR2 is YYEEEE. The CDR3 is CASSLAGGSRTDTQYF. CDR3 coding DNA: TGTGCCAGCAGCTTAGCGGGGGGCTCTCGGACAGATACGCAGTATTTT.

The chain combines TRBV29-1 with TRBJ2-2; 7 nucleotides align to TRBD1. V shed 4 bases and J 4 bases; nucleotides not matched to a gene: 12. Germline V gives CDR1 SQVTM, CDR2 ANQGSEA. The CDR3 contains 16 residues. The CDR3 DNA follows: TGCAGCGTTGTTACCCGACAGGGTATGGTCACCGGGGAGCTGTTTTTT. The encoded protein is CSVVTRQGMVTGELFF.

The chain combines TRBV19 with TRBJ2-1; the match to TRBD2 covers 12 bases. Germline CDR1 is LNHDA and CDR2 is SQIVND (reference sequence). This CDR3 contains 15 residues. With 5 bases clipped from V and 4 bases from J, the junction kept 3 bases outside the gene matches. DNA for the CDR3: TGTGCCAGTAGTCCAGGACTAGCGGGATACAATGAGCAGTTCTTC. It is translated as CASSPGLAGYNEQFF.

The genes are TRBV6-1 and TRBJ2-7, with 8 bases aligning to TRBD1. The CDR3 totals 15 residues. Germline V gene data show CDR1 as MNHNS and CDR2 as SASEGT. Trimming at V came to 0 bases and at J to 2 bases, leaving 3 bases not matched to a gene. The CDR3 spells CASSEASGGPYEQYF. The CDR3 DNA is TGTGCCAGCAGTGAAGCCTCAGGGGGCCCCTACGAGCAGTACTTC.

The chain recombines TRBV4-1 with TRBJ1-1; D ambiguous. The germline CDR1 and CDR2 sequences are MGHRA and YSYEKL. This CDR3 comprises 15 residues. With 0 bases removed from V and 4 bases from J, the gap between germline ends came to 12 bases. DNA for the CDR3: TGCGCCAGCAGCCAAGATGTAGTTCGGGGCACTGAAGCTTTCTTT. Protein sequence: CASSQDVVRGTEAFF.

CDR3 in amino acids: CATRDSFSNQPQHF. As DNA, the CDR3 is TGTGCCACCAGGGACAGTTTTAGCAATCAGCCCCAGCATTTT. The rearrangement links TRBV6-1 to TRBJ1-5; 7 nucleotides match TRBD1. V lost 10 bases, J lost 0 bases, and 6 bases stayed unmatched. The CDR3 spans 14 residues. Germline CDR1 and CDR2: MNHNS and SASEGT.

The chain has TRBV28 and TRBJ2-7; TRBD1 matches at 8 bases. Germline trimming cut 11 bases from V and 1 base from J; bases unmatched to any gene: 7. In germline, CDR1 is MDHEN, CDR2 SYDVKM. The CDR3 is 13 amino acids. The CDR3 DNA reads as TGTGCCGTACAGGGGGACCGATCCTACGAGCAGTACTTC. It encodes CAVQGDRSYEQYF.

The chain recombines TRBV28 with TRBJ1-5; 9 bases match TRBD1. The germline CDR1 and CDR2 sequences are MDHEN and SYDVKM. The V and J ends lost 5 bases and 6 bases, in that order; junction bases with no gene match: 11. This CDR3 region has 16 residues. CDR3 region: CASSTQGQGDAQPQHF. The CDR3 region has the DNA TGTGCCAGCAGTACCCAGGGACAGGGTGACGCTCAGCCCCAGCATTTT. Based on the CDR3 plus reference TRBV28 and TRBJ1-5, the full variable domain is DVKVTQSSRYLVKRTGEKVFLECVQDMDHENMFWYRQDPGLGLRLIYFSYDVKMKEKGDIPEGYSVSREKKERFSLILESASTNQTSMYLCASSTQGQGDAQPQHFGDGTRLSIL.

The chain employs TRBV10-3 and TRBJ2-2, with 13 bases lining up with TRBD2. After removal of 10 bases from V and 6 bases from J, the junction contained 14 bases not matched to a gene. The germline V gene has CDR1 ENHRY and CDR2 SYGVKD. The CDR3 totals 17 residues. CDR3 residues: CATKSGLAGVSAGELFF. The DNA for the CDR3 is TGTGCCACCAAAAGCGGACTAGCGGGAGTGTCGGCCGGGGAGCTGTTTTTT.

The CDR3 reads CASSVVQGSGYTF. The CDR3 nucleotides read TGTGCCAGCAGCGTAGTTCAGGGCTCTGGCTACACCTTC. The chain couples TRBV9 to TRBJ1-2; D is possibly TRBD1 (5 bases). CDR1 and CDR2 from the germline V gene are SGDLS and YYNGEE. The CDR3 covers 13 residues. Trimming took off 0 bases at V and 7 bases at J, with 10 bases between the two ends.

The chain recombines TRBV18 with TRBJ1-4; 7 positions agree with TRBD1. The CDR3 covers 16 residues. V trimming: 3 bases; J trimming: 4 bases; junction bases outside the gene matches: 8. CDR1 and CDR2 (germline): KGHSH, LQKENI. CDR3 amino acids: CASSPANRGDNEKLFF. CDR3 in DNA: TGTGCCAGCTCACCGGCCAACAGGGGAGATAATGAAAAACTGTTTTTT.

A single count supports this clone. This chain joins TRBV5-1 and TRBJ2-7; D not certain. V was cut by 0 bases and J by 3 bases, with 13 bases left in between. Per the germline V gene, CDR1 is SGHRS and CDR2 is YFSETQ. The CDR3 is 15 residues long. CDR3 residues: CASSLGVPPGYEQYF. CDR3 bases: TGCGCCAGCAGCTTGGGAGTCCCGCCTGGCTACGAGCAGTACTTC.

The chain links TRBV6-6 to TRBJ2-1, with D tentatively TRBD1 (6 bases). Trimming removed 8 bases from V and 8 bases from J, with 16 bases in between. CDR1 is MNHNY and CDR2 is SVGAGI in the germline V gene (reference sequence). The CDR3 is made up of 13 amino acids. The CDR3 sequence: CASRLGASDEQFF. The CDR3 DNA reads TGTGCCAGCCGTCTGGGGGCCAGTGATGAGCAGTTCTTC.

The chain combines TRBV7-9 with TRBJ1-1; 8 nucleotides align to TRBD1. From germline, CDR1 is SEHNR and CDR2 FQNEAQ (reference sequence). V was pared by 5 bases and J by 4 bases, with 12 bases of the junction left unmatched. This CDR3 comprises 16 residues. This CDR3 is CASSDGQGFGSTEAFF. In nucleotides, the CDR3 is TGTGCCAGCAGCGACGGACAGGGCTTCGGAAGCACTGAAGCTTTCTTT.

This chain links TRBV18 with TRBJ2-7, with 7 bases lining up with TRBD1. V lost 4 bases and J lost 0; bases outside the gene matches: 3. The CDR3 loop spans 14 amino acids. The germline V gene has CDR1 KGHSH and CDR2 LQKENI. CDR3 coding DNA: TGTGCCAGCTCACGAGAGGGGGCCTCCTACGAGCAGTACTTC. It encodes CASSREGASYEQYF.

This chain connects TRBV6-6 to TRBJ2-7, with D possibly being TRBD2 (6 bases). The CDR3 is 15 amino acids. V was cut by 6 bases and J by 1 base, with 16 bases left in between. In germline, CDR1 is MNHNY, CDR2 SVGAGI (reference sequence). The CDR3 reads CASSPVGAGSYEQYF. CDR3 sequence (DNA): TGTGCCAGCAGCCCCGTAGGGGCGGGGTCCTACGAGCAGTACTTC.

CDR3 coding DNA: TGTGCCAGCAGTGAAGGACAGATCACCGGGGAGCTGTTTTTT. It is translated as CASSEGQITGELFF. The chain carries TRBV2 and TRBJ2-2; perhaps TRBD1 as D (5 bases). Looked up from germline, CDR1 is SNHLY and CDR2 is FYNNEI. V was clipped by 1 base and J by 4 bases, with 7 bases between them. The CDR3 has 14 amino acids.

This chain uses TRBV10-3 with TRBJ1-2; 7 positions match TRBD1. The trim removed 2 bases at V and 3 bases at J, leaving 3 bases unmatched. This CDR3 is built from 14 residues. CDR1 is ENHRY, CDR2 SYGVKD, per germline. CDR3 amino acids: CAISERQGDYGYTF. Written as DNA, the CDR3 is TGTGCCATCAGTGAGAGACAGGGCGACTATGGCTACACCTTC.

The chain is built from TRBV30 and TRBJ1-5; D perhaps matches TRBD1 (5 bases). The germline gives CDR1 GTSNPN, CDR2 SVGIG (reference sequence). Trimming left V 5 bases short and J 3 bases short, with 17 bases between. The CDR3 has 15 residues. CDR3 sequence reads: CAWRIRAGANQPQHF. The CDR3 coding sequence is TGTGCCTGGCGAATCAGGGCTGGAGCCAATCAGCCCCAGCATTTT.

This clone was counted between two and nine times. The chain links TRBV4-1 to TRBJ1-6; D is uncertain. Germline V gives CDR1 MGHRA, CDR2 YSYEKL. This CDR3 is 15 amino acids long. V lost 2 bases and J 14 bases, leaving 19 bases between the germline ends. Here the CDR3 reads CASSQKIPPRGSLHF. The CDR3 nucleotides read TGCGCCAGCAGCCAAAAAATCCCTCCCCGCGGGTCCCTCCACTTT.